The 23 T cell receptor beta chains below all came from one sample that was sequenced in a study of early T cells in non-severe SARS-CoV-2 infection. TCRdb recomputed calls from the 5' RACE reads with MiXCR, one row per CDR3 protein. The sample contains tens of thousands of distinct CDR3 sequences, around 5.4% of which appear only once. Sequencing was performed on whole blood. These receptors all come from an adult who was a healthcare worker with PCR-confirmed SARS-CoV-2 infection or an uninfected control (not recorded which).

The table lists this clonotype with many counts. The chain joins TRBV6-5 to TRBJ2-3; TRBD2 might be the D (6 bases). V lost 4 bases and J lost 4, with 18 bases in between. This CDR3 is 16 amino acids long. Germline V gene data show CDR1 as MNHEY and CDR2 as SVGAGI. CDR3 nucleotide sequence: TGTGCCAGCAGTTTCGGCCGCGGGGCGGGGTCAGATACGCAGTATTTT. Translation gives CASSFGRGAGSDTQYF.

This clonotype was counted many times. The chain has TRBV11-3 and TRBJ1-1; no clear D. Trimming took 5 bases from V and 2 from J, leaving 9 bases between them. CDR3 size: 13 residues. Per the germline V gene, CDR1 is SGHNT and CDR2 is YENEEA. CDR3 residues: CASSLNSNTEAFF. CDR3 bases: TGTGCCAGCAGCCTCAATTCCAACACTGAAGCTTTCTTT. Filled out from reference TRBV11-3 and TRBJ1-1, the complete variable domain reads EAGVVQSPRYKIIEKKQPVAFWCNPISGHNTLYWYLQNLGQGPELLIRYENEEAVDDSQLPKDRFSAERLKGVDSTLKIQPAELGDSAVYLCASSLNSNTEAFFGQGTRLTVV.

In its sample, this clonotype was seen a few times. CDR3: CSARKRLAVSYEQYF. CDR3 in DNA: TGCAGTGCTAGAAAACGACTAGCGGTCTCCTACGAGCAGTACTTC. The rearrangement uses TRBV20-1 and TRBJ2-7; 9 nucleotides align to TRBD2. V lost 2 bases to trimming and J lost 0 bases; unmatched junction nucleotides: 5. The germline V gene has CDR1 DFQATT and CDR2 SNEGSKA (reference sequence). The CDR3 totals 15 residues.

To note about this clonotype: A much larger clone differs by one base, so this may be a read error. Written as DNA, the CDR3 is TGTGCCAGCAGCTTAGTCCTAGCGGGGAGCCAACACTTC. Translation: CASSLVLAGSQHF. The chain uses TRBV7-9 and TRBJ2-7, with 9 bases that match TRBD2. The CDR3 is 13 residues long. Germline CDR1 is SEHNR and CDR2 is FQNEAQ (reference sequence).

This clonotype was detected many times. The chain is built from TRBV27 and TRBJ2-7; maybe TRBD1 (6 bases). Germline-derived CDR1 and CDR2 are MNHEY and SMNVEV (reference sequence). The ends were cut back, 6 bases at V and 5 bases at J, with 14 bases in the middle. The CDR3 is 13 amino acids. The CDR3 is CASRFLQGNEQYF. The CDR3 DNA reads as TGTGCCAGCAGGTTTCTACAGGGTAACGAGCAGTACTTC.

This clonotype was detected ten times or more. The chain recombines TRBV25-1 with TRBJ1-6; TRBD1 might be the D (5 bases). V was pared by 1 base and J by 9 bases, with 10 bases between. Germline CDR1 is MGHDK and CDR2 is SYGVNS. The CDR3 runs 14 residues. The CDR3 region is CASSELGERSPLHF. DNA for the CDR3: TGTGCCAGCAGTGAATTGGGGGAGCGTTCACCCCTCCACTTT.

This clonotype was detected ten times or more. The genes are TRBV6-1 and TRBJ2-1, with D uncertain. CDR3 length: 14 amino acids. Germline V gives CDR1 MNHNS, CDR2 SASEGT. The V end lost 0 bases, the J end lost 10 bases, and 13 bases lay between the germline ends. The CDR3 loop reads CASSEAVGTTEQFF. CDR3 bases: TGTGCCAGCAGTGAAGCAGTTGGCACAACGGAGCAGTTCTTC.

V is TRBV12-3 or TRBV12-4 and J is TRBJ2-2; D is undetermined. Trimming stripped 4 bases from V and 3 bases from J, with 6 bases between. This CDR3 contains 13 residues. CDR3 region: CASSYIDTGELFF. The CDR3 DNA is TGTGCCAGCAGTTACATTGACACCGGGGAGCTGTTTTTT.

This clonotype was detected many times. The V gene is TRBV6-1, the J gene TRBJ2-7; D is unresolved. Germline V CDR1 and CDR2: MNHNS, SASEGT. The CDR3 spans 12 residues. Trimming took 9 bases from V and 5 from J, leaving 14 bases between them. CDR3 region: CASARTGDEQYF. The CDR3 coding sequence is TGTGCCAGTGCTCGGACGGGCGACGAGCAGTACTTC.

Concerning this clonotype: A much bigger clone sits one base away, suggesting this may be a read error. The chain joins TRBV5-5 to TRBJ2-2, with 13 bases matching TRBD2. The CDR3 runs to 19 residues. Germline CDR1 and CDR2: SGHKS and YYEKEE (reference sequence). This CDR3 is CTSSLLAGGPLMGTGELFF. DNA for the CDR3: TGTACCAGCAGCTTACTAGCGGGAGGGCCTCTCATGGGCACCGGGGAGCTGTTTTTT.

Many counts were recorded for this clonotype. The chain links TRBV7-9 to TRBJ2-7; D possibly corresponds to TRBD2 (5 bases). Germline CDR1 reads SEHNR; CDR2 reads FQNEAQ (reference sequence). This CDR3 has 14 residues. The V and J ends lost 7 bases and 6 bases respectively, with 19 bases between them. The chain's CDR3 is CASTPLVEGIEQYF. The CDR3, as DNA: TGTGCCAGCACCCCGCTAGTCGAGGGAATCGAGCAGTACTTC.

This clonotype was seen ten or more times. V and J are TRBV6-6 and TRBJ2-7; 15 bases line up with TRBD2. In germline, CDR1 is MNHNY, CDR2 SVGAGI (reference sequence). Trimming removed 3 bases from V and 7 bases from J; junction bases left unmatched: 4. This CDR3 has 15 amino acids. CDR3 bases: TGTGCCAGCAGTTATGGACTAGCGGGAGGGGGGGAGCAGTACTTC. Protein sequence: CASSYGLAGGGEQYF.

This clonotype has at least ten counts. The CDR3 sequence is CASRRVQRDEQYF. The CDR3 coding sequence is TGTGCCAGCAGGAGGGTTCAACGGGACGAGCAGTACTTC. V gene TRBV27 combines with J gene TRBJ2-7, with D possibly TRBD2 on 5 matching bases. Germline V CDR1 and CDR2: MNHEY, SMNVEV (reference sequence). The CDR3 spans 13 residues. Trimming cost V 6 bases and J 5 bases, with 14 bases left between them.

This clonotype was recorded many times. The J gene is TRBJ1-4, the V gene TRBV27; TRBD1 agrees at 8 bases. This CDR3 is 14 amino acids long. V was pared by 6 bases and J by 7 bases, with 7 bases of the junction left unmatched. Germline V CDR1 and CDR2: MNHEY, SMNVEV (reference sequence). This CDR3 is CASSFDRGSEKLFF. Here the CDR3 DNA reads TGTGCCAGCAGCTTCGACAGGGGCAGTGAAAAACTGTTTTTT. Full variable domain (outside the CDR3, taken from reference TRBV27 and TRBJ1-4): EAQVTQNPRYLITVTGKKLTVTCSQNMNHEYMSWYRQDPGLGLRQIYYSMNVEVTDKGDVPEGYKVSRKEKRNFPLILESPSPNQTSLYFCASSFDRGSEKLFFGSGTQLSVL.

This chain links TRBV5-5 with TRBJ1-6; 9 nucleotides match TRBD1. Germline assignment: CDR1 SGHKS and CDR2 YYEKEE (reference sequence). This CDR3 has 15 amino acids. The V and J ends lost 4 bases and 13 bases, in that order; junction bases with no gene match: 12. The DNA of the CDR3 is TGTGCCAGCAGCAGTGGACAGGGGACATTAATTCCCCTCCACTTT. It translates to CASSSGQGTLIPLHF. Looking up the rest from reference TRBV5-5 and TRBJ1-6 gives the full variable domain: DAGVTQSPTHLIKTRGQQVTLRCSPISGHKSVSWYQQVLGQGPQFIFQYYEKEERGRGNFPDRFSARQFPNYSSELNVNALLLGDSALYLCASSSGQGTLIPLHFGNGTRLTVT.

This clonotype was observed many times. The junction differs from germline at one of its ends, possibly a read error. The chain recombines TRBV5-1 with TRBJ1-4; weak D call: TRBD1 (6 bases). The CDR3 runs to 17 residues. The germline gives CDR1 SGHRS, CDR2 YFSETQ. The CDR3 region has the DNA TGCGCCAGCAGCCCGAGGGGGGTCACAGGGCCTAAGGAAAAACTGTTTTTT. It is translated as CASSPRGVTGPKEKLFF.

This clonotype was found many times. The chain recombines TRBV11-1 with TRBJ2-1, with 9 bases fitting TRBD1. The CDR3 runs 16 residues. Germline-derived CDR1 and CDR2 are SGHAT and FQDESV (reference sequence). V gave up 0 bases and J gave up 5 bases; unmatched junction bases: 5. The CDR3 coding sequence is TGTGCCAGCAGCTTAGCCGGGACAGGGCACGACAATGAGCAGTTCTTC. This encodes CASSLAGTGHDNEQFF. The whole variable domain, filled in from reference TRBV11-1 and TRBJ2-1, reads EAEVAQSPRYKITEKSQAVAFWCDPISGHATLYWYRQILGQGPELLVQFQDESVVDDSQLPKDRFSAERLKGVDSTLKIQPAELGDSAMYLCASSLAGTGHDNEQFFGPGTRLTVL.

This clonotype was detected a few times. The gene calls are TRBV20-1 and TRBJ2-3, with 12 bases matching TRBD2. V shed 5 bases, J shed 3 bases, and the junction held 12 bases outside the gene matches. This CDR3 has 17 residues. Germline CDR1 is DFQATT and CDR2 is SNEGSKA (reference sequence). CDR3 in DNA: TGCAGTGCTTCACGATATAGGACTAGCGGGAAGACAGATACGCAGTATTTT. Amino acids: CSASRYRTSGKTDTQYF.

This clonotype was counted at least ten times. V usage is TRBV30 and J usage is TRBJ1-2; D is possibly TRBD1 (5 bases). CDR1 and CDR2 (germline): GTSNPN, SVGIG (reference sequence). The V end lost 3 bases, the J end lost 8 bases, and 19 bases lay between the germline ends. CDR3 size: 14 residues. Here the CDR3 reads CAWRQFPAGRGYTF. The CDR3, as DNA: TGTGCCTGGAGGCAATTCCCCGCAGGGCGAGGCTACACCTTC.

J is TRBJ2-3 and V is TRBV4-2; 10 bases agree with TRBD2. V gave up 0 bases and J gave up 4 bases; unmatched junction bases: 4. This CDR3 has 16 residues. Germline V gene data show CDR1 as LGHNA and CDR2 as YNFKEQ. Here the CDR3 reads CASSQDPAGGPDTQYF. As DNA, the CDR3 is TGTGCCAGCAGCCAAGATCCAGCGGGAGGGCCAGATACGCAGTATTTT.

This clonotype was recorded at least ten times. This chain connects TRBV5-1 to TRBJ2-1; possible D gene TRBD1, 5 bases. V was trimmed by 4 bases and J by 5 bases, leaving 16 bases between them. The germline gives CDR1 SGHRS, CDR2 YFSETQ. This CDR3 comprises 15 residues. The CDR3 coding sequence is TGCGCCAGCAGCCTCCCGGCAGGGTCTAACAATGAGCAGTTCTTC. Translating gives CASSLPAGSNNEQFF.

This clonotype has ten or more counts. The chain links TRBV5-1 to TRBJ2-1; TRBD1 agrees at 7 bases. CDR3 size: 14 residues. V trimming: 3 bases; J trimming: 2 bases; junction bases outside the gene matches: 2. Per germline, CDR1 SGHRS and CDR2 YFSETQ. DNA for the CDR3: TGCGCCAGCAGCTCTGGACAGGCCTACAATGAGCAGTTCTTC. It encodes CASSSGQAYNEQFF.

This clonotype has a count of ten or more. The gene calls are TRBV18 and TRBJ1-1; D might be TRBD1 (5 bases). The CDR3 extends over 14 amino acids. Trimming removed 0 bases at V and 5 bases at J, with 10 bases between. CDR1 KGHSH and CDR2 LQKENI come from the germline V gene. Here the CDR3 reads CASSPPGRVTEAFF. CDR3 bases: TGTGCCAGCTCACCACCGGGCAGGGTTACTGAAGCTTTCTTT.